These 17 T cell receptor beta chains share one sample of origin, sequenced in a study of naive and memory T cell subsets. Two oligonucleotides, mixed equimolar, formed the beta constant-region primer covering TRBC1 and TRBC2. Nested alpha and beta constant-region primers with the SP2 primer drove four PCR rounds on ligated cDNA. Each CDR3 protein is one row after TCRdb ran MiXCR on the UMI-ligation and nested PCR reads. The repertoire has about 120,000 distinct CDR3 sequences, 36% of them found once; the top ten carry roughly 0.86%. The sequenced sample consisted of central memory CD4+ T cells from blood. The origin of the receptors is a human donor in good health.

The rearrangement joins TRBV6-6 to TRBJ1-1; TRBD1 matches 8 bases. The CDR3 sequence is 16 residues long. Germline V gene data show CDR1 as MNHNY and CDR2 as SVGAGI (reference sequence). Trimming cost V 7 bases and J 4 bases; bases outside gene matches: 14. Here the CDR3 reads CASKKGQDNIGTEAFF. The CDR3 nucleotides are TGTGCCAGCAAAAAGGGACAGGATAATATCGGCACTGAAGCTTTCTTT.

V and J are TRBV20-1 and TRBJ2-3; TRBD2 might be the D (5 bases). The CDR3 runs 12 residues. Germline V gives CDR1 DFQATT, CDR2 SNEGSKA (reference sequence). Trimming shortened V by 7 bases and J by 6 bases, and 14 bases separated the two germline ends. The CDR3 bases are TGCAGTGGTGAGGGCCGGAGGGATACGCAGTATTTT. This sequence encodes CSGEGRRDTQYF.

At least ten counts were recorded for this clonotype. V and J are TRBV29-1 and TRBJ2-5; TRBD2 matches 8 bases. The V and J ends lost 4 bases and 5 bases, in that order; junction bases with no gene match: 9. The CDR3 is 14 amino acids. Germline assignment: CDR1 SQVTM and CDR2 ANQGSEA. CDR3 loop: CSVGSSGSAETQYF. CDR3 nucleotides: TGCAGCGTTGGGTCGAGCGGGAGTGCGGAGACCCAGTACTTC.

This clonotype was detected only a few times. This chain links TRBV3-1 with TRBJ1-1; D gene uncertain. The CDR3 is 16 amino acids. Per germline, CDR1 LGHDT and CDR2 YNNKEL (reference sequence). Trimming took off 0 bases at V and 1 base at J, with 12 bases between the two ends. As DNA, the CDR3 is TGTGCCAGCAGCCAAGACCCGTGGCAGAAGAACACTGAAGCTTTCTTT. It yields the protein CASSQDPWQKNTEAFF.

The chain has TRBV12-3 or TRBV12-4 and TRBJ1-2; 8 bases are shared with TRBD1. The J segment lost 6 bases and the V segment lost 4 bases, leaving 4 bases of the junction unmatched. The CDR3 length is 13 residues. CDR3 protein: CASSSRGLDGYTF. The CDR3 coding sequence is TGTGCCAGCAGTTCCAGGGGGCTGGATGGCTACACCTTC.

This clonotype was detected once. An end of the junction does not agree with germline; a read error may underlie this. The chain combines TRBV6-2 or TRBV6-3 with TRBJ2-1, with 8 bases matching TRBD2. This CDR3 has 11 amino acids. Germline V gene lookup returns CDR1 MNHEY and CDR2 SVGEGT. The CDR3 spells CASTTAGEPLF. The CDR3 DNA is TGTGCCAGCACTACAGCGGGAGAGCCACTCTTC.

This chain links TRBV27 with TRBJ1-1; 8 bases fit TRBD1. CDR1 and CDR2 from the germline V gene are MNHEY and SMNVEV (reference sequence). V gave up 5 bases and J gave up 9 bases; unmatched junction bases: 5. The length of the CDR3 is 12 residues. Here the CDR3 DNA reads TGTGCCAGCAGTCTAAGACAGGGGAAAGCTTTCTTT. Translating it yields CASSLRQGKAFF.

CDR3 coding DNA: TGCAGTGCTCCTCGACTAGCGGGAGTTAGGGGCGAGCAGTACTTC. As protein: CSAPRLAGVRGEQYF. The V gene is TRBV20-1, the J gene TRBJ2-7; 12 nucleotides line up with TRBD2. This CDR3 comprises 15 residues. Germline CDR1 and CDR2: DFQATT and SNEGSKA (reference sequence). V lost 5 bases to trimming and J lost 6 bases; unmatched junction nucleotides: 11.

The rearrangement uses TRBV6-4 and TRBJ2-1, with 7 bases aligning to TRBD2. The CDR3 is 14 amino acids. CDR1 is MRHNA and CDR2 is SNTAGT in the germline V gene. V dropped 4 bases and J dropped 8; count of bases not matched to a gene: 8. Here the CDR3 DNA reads TGTGCCAGCAGTGGGGGCGGGAGCAGGGATGAGCAGTTCTTC. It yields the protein CASSGGGSRDEQFF.

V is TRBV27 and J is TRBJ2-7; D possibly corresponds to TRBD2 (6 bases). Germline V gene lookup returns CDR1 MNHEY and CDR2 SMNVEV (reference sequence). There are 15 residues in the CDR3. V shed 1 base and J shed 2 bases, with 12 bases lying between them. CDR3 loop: CASSLLPTRTYEQYF. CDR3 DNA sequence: TGTGCCAGCAGTTTATTGCCGACTAGAACCTACGAGCAGTACTTC.

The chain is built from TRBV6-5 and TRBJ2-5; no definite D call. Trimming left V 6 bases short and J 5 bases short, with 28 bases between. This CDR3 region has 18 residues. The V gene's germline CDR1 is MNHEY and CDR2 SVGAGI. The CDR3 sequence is CASRRAAGPSSVSETQYF. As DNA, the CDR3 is TGTGCCAGCAGACGCGCAGCAGGCCCCAGTTCTGTGTCGGAGACCCAGTACTTC.

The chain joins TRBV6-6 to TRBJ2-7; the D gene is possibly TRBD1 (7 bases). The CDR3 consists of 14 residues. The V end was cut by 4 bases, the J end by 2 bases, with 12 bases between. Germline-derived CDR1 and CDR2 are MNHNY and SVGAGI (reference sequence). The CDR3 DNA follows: TGTGCCAGCAGTTTCCAGGGGGGACCCTACGAGCAGTACTTC. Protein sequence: CASSFQGGPYEQYF.

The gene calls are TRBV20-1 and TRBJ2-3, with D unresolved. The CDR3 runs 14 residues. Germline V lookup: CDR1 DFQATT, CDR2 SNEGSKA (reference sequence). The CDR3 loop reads CRASKALGTDTQYF. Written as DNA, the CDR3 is TGCAGGGCCTCGAAGGCCTTAGGCACAGATACGCAGTATTTT.

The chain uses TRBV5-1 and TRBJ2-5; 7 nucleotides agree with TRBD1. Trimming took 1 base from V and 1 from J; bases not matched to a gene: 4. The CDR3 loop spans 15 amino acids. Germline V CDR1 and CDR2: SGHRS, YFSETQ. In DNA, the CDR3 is TGCGCCAGCAGCTTGTGGGGACAGAGCCAAGAGACCCAGTACTTC. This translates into CASSLWGQSQETQYF.

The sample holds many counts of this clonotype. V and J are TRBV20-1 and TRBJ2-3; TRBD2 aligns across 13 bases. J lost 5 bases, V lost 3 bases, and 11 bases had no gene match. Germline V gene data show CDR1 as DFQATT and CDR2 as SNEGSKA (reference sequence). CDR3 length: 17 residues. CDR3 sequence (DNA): TGCAGTGCTAGGAGACCGACTAGCGGGAGGATAGTAGATACGCAGTATTTT. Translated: CSARRPTSGRIVDTQYF.

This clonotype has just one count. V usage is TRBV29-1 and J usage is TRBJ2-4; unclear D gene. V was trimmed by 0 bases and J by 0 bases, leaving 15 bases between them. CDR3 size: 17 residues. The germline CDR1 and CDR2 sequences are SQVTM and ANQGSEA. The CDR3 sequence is CSVEDTVAHLAKNIQYF. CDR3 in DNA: TGCAGCGTTGAAGACACAGTAGCTCATCTAGCCAAAAACATTCAGTACTTC. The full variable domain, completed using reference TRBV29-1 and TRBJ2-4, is SAVISQKPSRDICQRGTSLTIQCQVDSQVTMMFWYRQQPGQSLTLIATANQGSEATYESGFVIDKFPISRPNLTFSTLTVSNMSPEDSSIYLCSVEDTVAHLAKNIQYFGAGTRLSVL.

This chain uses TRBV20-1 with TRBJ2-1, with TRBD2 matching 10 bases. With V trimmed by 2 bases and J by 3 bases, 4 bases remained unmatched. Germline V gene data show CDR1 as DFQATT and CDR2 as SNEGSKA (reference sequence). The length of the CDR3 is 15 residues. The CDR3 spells CSARLAGVGYNEQFF. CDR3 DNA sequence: TGCAGTGCTAGACTAGCGGGAGTTGGCTACAATGAGCAGTTCTTC.